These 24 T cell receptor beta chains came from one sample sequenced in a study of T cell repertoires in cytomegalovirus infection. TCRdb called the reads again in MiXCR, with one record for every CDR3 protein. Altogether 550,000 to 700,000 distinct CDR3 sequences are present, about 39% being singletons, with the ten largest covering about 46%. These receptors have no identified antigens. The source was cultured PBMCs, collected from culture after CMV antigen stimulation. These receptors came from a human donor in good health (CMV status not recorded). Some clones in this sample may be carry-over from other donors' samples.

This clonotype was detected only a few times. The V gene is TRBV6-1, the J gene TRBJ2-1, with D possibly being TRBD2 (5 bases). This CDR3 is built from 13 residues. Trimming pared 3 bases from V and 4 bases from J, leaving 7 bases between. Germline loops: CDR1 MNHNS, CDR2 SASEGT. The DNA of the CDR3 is TGTGCCAGCAGTGATGAGGGATACAATGAGCAGTTCTTC. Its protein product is CASSDEGYNEQFF.

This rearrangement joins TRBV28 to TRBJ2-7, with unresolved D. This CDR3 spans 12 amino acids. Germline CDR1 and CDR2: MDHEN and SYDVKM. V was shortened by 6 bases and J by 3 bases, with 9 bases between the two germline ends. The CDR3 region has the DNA TGTGCCAGCAGATCCTCAAACTACGAGCAGTACTTC. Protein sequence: CASRSSNYEQYF.

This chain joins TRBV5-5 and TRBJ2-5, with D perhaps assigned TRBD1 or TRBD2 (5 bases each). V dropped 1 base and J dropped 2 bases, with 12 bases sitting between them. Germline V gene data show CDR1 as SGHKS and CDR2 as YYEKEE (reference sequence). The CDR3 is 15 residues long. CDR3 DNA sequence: TGTGCCAGCAGCTTGTGGGGGATTGGGCAAGAGACCCAGTACTTC. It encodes CASSLWGIGQETQYF.

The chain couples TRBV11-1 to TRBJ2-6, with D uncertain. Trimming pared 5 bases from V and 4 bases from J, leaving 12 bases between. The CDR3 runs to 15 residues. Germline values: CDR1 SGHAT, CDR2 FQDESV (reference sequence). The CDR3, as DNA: TGTGCCAGCAGCCTGTCATACAACGGGGCCAACGTCCTGACTTTC. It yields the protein CASSLSYNGANVLTF.

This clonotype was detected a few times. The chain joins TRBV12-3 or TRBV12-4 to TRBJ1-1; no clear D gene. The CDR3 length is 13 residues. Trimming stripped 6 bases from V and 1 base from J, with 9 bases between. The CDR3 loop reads CASSPMGNTEAFF. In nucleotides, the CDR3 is TGTGCCAGCAGCCCCATGGGGAACACTGAAGCTTTCTTT.

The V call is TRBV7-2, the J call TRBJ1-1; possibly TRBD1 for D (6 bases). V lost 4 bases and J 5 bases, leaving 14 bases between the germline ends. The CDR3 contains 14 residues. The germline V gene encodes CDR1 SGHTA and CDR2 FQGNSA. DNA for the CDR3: TGTGCCAGCAGCTCGATACCAGGGGTGACTGAAGCTTTCTTT. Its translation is CASSSIPGVTEAFF.

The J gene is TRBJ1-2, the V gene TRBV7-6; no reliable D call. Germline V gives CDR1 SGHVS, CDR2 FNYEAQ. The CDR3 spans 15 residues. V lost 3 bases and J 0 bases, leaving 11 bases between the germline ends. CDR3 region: CASSFSGLTNYGYTF. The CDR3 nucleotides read TGTGCCAGCAGCTTCTCGGGATTAACTAACTATGGCTACACCTTC.

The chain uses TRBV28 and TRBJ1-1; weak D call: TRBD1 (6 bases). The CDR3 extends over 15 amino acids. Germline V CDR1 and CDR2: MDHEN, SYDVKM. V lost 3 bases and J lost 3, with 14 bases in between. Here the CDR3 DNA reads TGTGCCAGCAGTTTTCACCAGGGGATGGACACTGAAGCTTTCTTT. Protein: CASSFHQGMDTEAFF.

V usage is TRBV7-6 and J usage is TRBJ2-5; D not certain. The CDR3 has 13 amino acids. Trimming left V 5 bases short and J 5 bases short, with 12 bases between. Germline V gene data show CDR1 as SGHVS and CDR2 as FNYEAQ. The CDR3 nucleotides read TGTGCCAGCAGCCCCCCTCCCTTTGAGACCCAGTACTTC. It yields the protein CASSPPPFETQYF.

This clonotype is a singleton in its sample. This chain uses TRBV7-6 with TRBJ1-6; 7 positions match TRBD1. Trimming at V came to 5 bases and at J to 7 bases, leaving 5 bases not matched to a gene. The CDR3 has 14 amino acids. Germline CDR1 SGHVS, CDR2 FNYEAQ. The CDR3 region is CASSDDRVNSPLHF. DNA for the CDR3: TGTGCCAGCAGCGACGACAGGGTGAATTCACCCCTCCACTTT.

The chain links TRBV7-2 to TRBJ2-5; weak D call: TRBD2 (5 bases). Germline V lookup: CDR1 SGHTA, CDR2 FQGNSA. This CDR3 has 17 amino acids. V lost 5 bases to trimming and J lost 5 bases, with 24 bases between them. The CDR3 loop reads CASSPLRMRERGETQYF. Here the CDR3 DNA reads TGTGCCAGCAGCCCGCTGCGGATGAGGGAGAGAGGGGAGACCCAGTACTTC.

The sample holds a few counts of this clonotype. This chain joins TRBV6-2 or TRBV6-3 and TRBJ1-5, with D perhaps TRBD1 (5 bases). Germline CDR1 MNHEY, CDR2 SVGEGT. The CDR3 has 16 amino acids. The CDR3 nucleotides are TGTGCTCCATGCCGGGGGGGGACCGTTGAAGGTCAGCCCCAGCATTTT. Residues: CAPCRGGTVEGQPQHF.

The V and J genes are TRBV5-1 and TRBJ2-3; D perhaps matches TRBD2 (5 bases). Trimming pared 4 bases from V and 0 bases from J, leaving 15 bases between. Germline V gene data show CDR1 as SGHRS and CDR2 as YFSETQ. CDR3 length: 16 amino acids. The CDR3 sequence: CASSPRGRASTDTQYF. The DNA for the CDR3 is TGCGCCAGCAGCCCCCGTGGGCGGGCGAGCACAGATACGCAGTATTTT.

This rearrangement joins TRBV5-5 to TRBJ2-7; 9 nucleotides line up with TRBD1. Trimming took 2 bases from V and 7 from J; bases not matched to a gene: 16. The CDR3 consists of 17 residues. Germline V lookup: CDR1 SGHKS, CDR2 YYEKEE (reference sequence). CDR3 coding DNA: TGTGCCAGCAGCTTAAAAGGGACAGGGCCTACCCTTTATGAGCAGTACTTC. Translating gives CASSLKGTGPTLYEQYF.

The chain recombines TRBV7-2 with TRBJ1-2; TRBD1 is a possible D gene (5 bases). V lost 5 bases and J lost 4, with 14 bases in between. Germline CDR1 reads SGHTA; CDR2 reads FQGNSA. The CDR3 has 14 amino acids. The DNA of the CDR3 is TGTGCCAGCAGCCAGGGTTTTCAAGGCTATGGCTACACCTTC. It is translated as CASSQGFQGYGYTF.

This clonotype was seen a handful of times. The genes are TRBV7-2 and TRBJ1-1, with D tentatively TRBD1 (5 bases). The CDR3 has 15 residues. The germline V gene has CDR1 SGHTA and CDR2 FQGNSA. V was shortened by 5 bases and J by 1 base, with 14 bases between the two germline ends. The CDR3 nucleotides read TGTGCCAGCAGCATACGGGGCTCCCCGAACACTGAAGCTTTCTTT. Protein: CASSIRGSPNTEAFF.

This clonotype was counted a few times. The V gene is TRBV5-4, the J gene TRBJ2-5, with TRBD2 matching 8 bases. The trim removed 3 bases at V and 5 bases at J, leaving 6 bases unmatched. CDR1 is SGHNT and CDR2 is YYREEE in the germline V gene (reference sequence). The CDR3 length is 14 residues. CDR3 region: CASSSREGRETQYF. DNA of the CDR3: TGTGCCAGCAGCTCCCGGGAGGGTAGGGAGACCCAGTACTTC.

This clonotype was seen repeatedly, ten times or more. The DNA for the CDR3 is TGTGCCAGCAGTTTATCCGGGACCAGCTCCTACGAGCAGTACTTC. Translated, it gives CASSLSGTSSYEQYF. V and J are TRBV12-3 or TRBV12-4 and TRBJ2-7; D assignment may be TRBD1 or TRBD2 (5 bases each). This CDR3 has 15 amino acids. Trimming took off 2 bases at V and 0 bases at J, with 11 bases between the two ends.

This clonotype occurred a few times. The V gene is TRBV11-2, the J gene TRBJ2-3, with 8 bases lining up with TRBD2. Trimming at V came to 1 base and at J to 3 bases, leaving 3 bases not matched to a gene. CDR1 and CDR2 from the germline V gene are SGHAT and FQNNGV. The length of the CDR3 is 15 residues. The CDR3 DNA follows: TGTGCCAGCAGCTTAGGCGGGGGGAAGACAGATACGCAGTATTTT. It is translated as CASSLGGGKTDTQYF.

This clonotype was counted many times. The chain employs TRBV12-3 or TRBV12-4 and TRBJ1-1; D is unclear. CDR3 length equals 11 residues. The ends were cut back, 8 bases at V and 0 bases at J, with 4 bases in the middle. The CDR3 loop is CASRMNTEAFF. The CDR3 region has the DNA TGTGCCAGCCGTATGAACACTGAAGCTTTCTTT.

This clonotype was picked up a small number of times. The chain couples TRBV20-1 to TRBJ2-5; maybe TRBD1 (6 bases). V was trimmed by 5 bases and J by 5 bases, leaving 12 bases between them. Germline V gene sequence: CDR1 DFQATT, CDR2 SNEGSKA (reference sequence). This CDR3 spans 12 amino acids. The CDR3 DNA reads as TGCAGTGCTTCACCAGGGGTTGAGACCCAGTACTTC. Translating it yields CSASPGVETQYF.

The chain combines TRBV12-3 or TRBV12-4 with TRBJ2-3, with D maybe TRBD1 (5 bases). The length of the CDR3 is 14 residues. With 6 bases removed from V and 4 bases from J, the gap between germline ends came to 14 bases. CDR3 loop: CASSDPGPADTQYF. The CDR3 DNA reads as TGTGCCAGCAGCGATCCAGGGCCGGCAGATACGCAGTATTTT.

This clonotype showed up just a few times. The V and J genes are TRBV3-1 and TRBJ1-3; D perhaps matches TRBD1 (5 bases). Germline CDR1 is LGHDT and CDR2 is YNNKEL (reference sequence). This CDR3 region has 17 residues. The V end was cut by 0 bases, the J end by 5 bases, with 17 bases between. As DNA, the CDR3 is TGTGCCAGCAGCCAAGACGCGACCGGGACGCAGCGAAACACCATATATTTT. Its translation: CASSQDATGTQRNTIYF.

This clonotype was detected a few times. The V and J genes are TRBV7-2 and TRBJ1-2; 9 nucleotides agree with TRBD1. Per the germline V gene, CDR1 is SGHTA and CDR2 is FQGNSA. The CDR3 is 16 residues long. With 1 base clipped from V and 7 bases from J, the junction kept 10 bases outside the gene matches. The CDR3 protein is CASSLGTTGTGFGYTF. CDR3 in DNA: TGTGCCAGCAGCTTAGGGACCACCGGGACAGGGTTTGGCTACACCTTC. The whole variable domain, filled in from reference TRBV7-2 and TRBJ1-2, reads GAGVSQSPSNKVTEKGKDVELRCDPISGHTALYWYRQSLGQGLEFLIYFQGNSAPDKSGLPSDRFSAERTGGSVSTLTIQRTQQEDSAVYLCASSLGTTGTGFGYTFGSGTRLTVV.